This T cell receptor (beta chain) was found in a study of neurological immune-mediated disorders. Synthesis of cDNA was performed by 5'RACE using 10-nucleotide random UMIs. Each CDR3 protein gets one entry after TCRdb re-called the 5' RACE reads with MiXCR. This sample has approximately 70,000 distinct CDR3 sequences, with around 4.8% found just once. This clonotype was picked up a small number of times. V was clipped by 1 base and J by 0 bases, with 11 bases between them. The CDR3 length is 16 residues. Germline-derived CDR1 and CDR2 are SGHTA and FQGNSA. The sequencing sample was made of PBMCs. V gene TRBV7-2 combines with J gene TRBJ2-3; no reliable D call. The origin of this receptor is a woman in her 70s with multiple sclerosis. The CDR3 reads CASSLGGGTSTDTQYF. DNA of the CDR3: TGTGCCAGCAGCTTAGGCGGCGGTACTAGCACAGATACGCAGTATTTT.